This TCR beta chain was obtained from a study of OX40 agonist ivuxolimab in advanced cancers. Across the whole study: Subjects had a mean age of roughly 60 years, with a range of 23 to 79; around 84% were male.

The CDR3 is 16 residues long. CDR1 is SGHNT and CDR2 is YYREEE in the germline V gene (reference sequence). V was cut by 0 bases and J by 2 bases, with 9 bases left in between. At cycle 4 day 1, cycle 7 day 1, and baseline, blood was sampled. Clones were read by immunoSEQ multiplex PCR, and TCRdb kept only the in-frame ones, dropping some. Among more than 100,000 clones, 93% were seen once, and the ten largest hold less than 0.2%. With regard to this clone: Its target is unknown.

Study-wide results and limits: Dosing at 0.1 to 3.0 mg/kg was accompanied by clonal expansion of CD4+ and CD8+ blood T cells by week 6. Antigen specificity was not determined for the expanded peripheral T cells.

V and J are TRBV5-4 and TRBJ1-6; unclear D gene. The sample in question was CD4+ or CD8+ T cells sorted from blood, obtained in a trial of the OX40 agonist ivuxolimab. The receptor's source is an adult with an advanced solid tumor such as melanoma, head and neck, liver or kidney cancer. The CDR3 reads CASSLGGSTYNSPLHF. Here the CDR3 DNA reads TGTGCCAGCAGCTTGGGGGGTAGTACCTATAATTCACCCCTCCACTTT. The full variable domain, completed using reference TRBV5-4 and TRBJ1-6, is ETGVTQSPTHLIKTRGQQVTLRCSSQSGHNTVSWYQQALGQGPQFIFQYYREEENGRGNFPPRFSGLQFPNYSSELNVNALELDDSALYLCASSLGGSTYNSPLHFGNGTRLTVT.